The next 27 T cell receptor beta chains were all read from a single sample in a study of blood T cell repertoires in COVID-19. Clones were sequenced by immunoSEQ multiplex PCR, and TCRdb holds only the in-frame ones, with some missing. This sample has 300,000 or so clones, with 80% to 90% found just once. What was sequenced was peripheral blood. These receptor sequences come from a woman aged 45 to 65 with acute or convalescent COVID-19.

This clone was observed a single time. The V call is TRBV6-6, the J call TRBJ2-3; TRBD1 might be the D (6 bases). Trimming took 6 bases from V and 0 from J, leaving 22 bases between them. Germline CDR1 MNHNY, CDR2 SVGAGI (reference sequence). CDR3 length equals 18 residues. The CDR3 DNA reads TGTGCCAGCAGACGACGTAAAAGGACAGCTGGGAGCACAGATACGCAGTATTTT. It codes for CASRRRKRTAGSTDTQYF.

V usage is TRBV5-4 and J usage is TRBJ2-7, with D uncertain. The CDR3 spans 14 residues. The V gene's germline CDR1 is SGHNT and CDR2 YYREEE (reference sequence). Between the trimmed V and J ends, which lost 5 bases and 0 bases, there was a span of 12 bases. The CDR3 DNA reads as TGTGCCAGCAGTGCAGCGACCTCCTCCTACGAGCAGTACTTC. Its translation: CASSAATSSYEQYF.

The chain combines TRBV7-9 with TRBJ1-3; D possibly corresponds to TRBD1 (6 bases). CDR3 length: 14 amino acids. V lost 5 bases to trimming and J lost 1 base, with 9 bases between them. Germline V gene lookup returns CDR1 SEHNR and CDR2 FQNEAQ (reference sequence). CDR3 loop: CASSVQGSGNTIYF. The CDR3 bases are TGTGCCAGCAGCGTCCAGGGGTCTGGAAACACCATATATTTT. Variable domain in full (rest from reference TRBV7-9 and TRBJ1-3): DTGVSQNPRHKITKRGQNVTFRCDPISEHNRLYWYRQTLGQGPEFLTYFQNEAQLEKSRLLSDRFSAERPKGSFSTLEIQRTEQGDSAMYLCASSVQGSGNTIYFGEGSWLTVV.

DNA for the CDR3: TGTGCCAGCAGCTTAAGGGCAGGGTATTCGACAGATACGCAGTATTTT. Protein product: CASSLRAGYSTDTQYF. This chain links TRBV7-3 with TRBJ2-3; possibly TRBD1 for D (5 bases). CDR1 is SGHTA and CDR2 is FQGTGA in the germline V gene. The CDR3 totals 16 residues. V dropped 1 base and J dropped 3 bases, with 14 bases sitting between them.

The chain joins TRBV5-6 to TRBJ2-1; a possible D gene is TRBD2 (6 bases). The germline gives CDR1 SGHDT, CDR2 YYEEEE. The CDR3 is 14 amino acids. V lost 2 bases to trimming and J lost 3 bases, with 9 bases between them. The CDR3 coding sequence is TGTGCCAGCAGCTTCTACGGGGGCTACAATGAGCAGTTCTTC. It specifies CASSFYGGYNEQFF.

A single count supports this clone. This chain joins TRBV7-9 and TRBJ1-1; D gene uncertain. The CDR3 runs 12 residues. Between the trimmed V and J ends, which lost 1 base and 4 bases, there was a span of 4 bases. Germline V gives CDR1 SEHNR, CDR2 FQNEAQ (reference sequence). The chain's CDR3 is CASSLGLTEAFF. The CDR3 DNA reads TGTGCCAGCAGCTTAGGACTCACTGAAGCTTTCTTT.

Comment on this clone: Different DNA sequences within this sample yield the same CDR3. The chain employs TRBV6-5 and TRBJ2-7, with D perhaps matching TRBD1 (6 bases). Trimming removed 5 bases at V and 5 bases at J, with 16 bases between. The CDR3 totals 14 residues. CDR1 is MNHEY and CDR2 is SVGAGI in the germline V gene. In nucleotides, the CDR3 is TGTGCCAGCAGTCGTCCGACAGGTACGAACGAGCAGTACTTC. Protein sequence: CASSRPTGTNEQYF.

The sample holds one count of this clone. The CDR3: CASSLEIGGDDGYTF. CDR3 sequence (DNA): TGCGCCAGCAGCTTGGAGATAGGGGGCGACGATGGCTACACCTTC. The chain is built from TRBV5-1 and TRBJ1-2, with 7 bases lining up with TRBD1. The germline V gene has CDR1 SGHRS and CDR2 YFSETQ. After removal of 0 bases from V and 6 bases from J, the junction contained 8 bases not matched to a gene. The CDR3 runs 15 residues.

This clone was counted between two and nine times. The CDR3 coding sequence is TGTGCCAGCAGCGTTTCCTTTTCCGGGAATGAAAAACTGTTTTTT. Translated, it gives CASSVSFSGNEKLFF. The chain has TRBV9 and TRBJ1-4, with D uncertain. V dropped 2 bases and J dropped 5 bases, with 13 bases sitting between them. There are 15 residues in the CDR3. Germline V lookup: CDR1 SGDLS, CDR2 YYNGEE.

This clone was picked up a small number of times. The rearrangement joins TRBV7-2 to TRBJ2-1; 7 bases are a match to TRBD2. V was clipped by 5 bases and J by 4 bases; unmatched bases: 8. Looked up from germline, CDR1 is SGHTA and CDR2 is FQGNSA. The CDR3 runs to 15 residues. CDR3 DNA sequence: TGTGCCAGCAGCCTTGTAGCTAGCGGATACAATGAGCAGTTCTTC. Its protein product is CASSLVASGYNEQFF. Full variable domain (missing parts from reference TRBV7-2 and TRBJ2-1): GAGVSQSPSNKVTEKGKDVELRCDPISGHTALYWYRQSLGQGLEFLIYFQGNSAPDKSGLPSDRFSAERTGGSVSTLTIQRTQQEDSAVYLCASSLVASGYNEQFFGPGTRLTVL.

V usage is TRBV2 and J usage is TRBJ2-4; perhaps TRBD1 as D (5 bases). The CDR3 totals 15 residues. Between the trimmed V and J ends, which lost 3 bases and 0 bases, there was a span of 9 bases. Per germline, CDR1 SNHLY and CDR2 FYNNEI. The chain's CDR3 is CASSEGQAAKNIQYF. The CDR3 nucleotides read TGTGCCAGCAGTGAGGGGCAGGCAGCCAAAAACATTCAGTACTTC.

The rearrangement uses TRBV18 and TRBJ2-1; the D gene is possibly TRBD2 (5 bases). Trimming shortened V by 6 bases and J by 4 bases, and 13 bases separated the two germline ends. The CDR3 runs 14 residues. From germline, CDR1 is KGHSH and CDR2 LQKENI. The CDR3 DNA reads TGTGCCAGCTCCCGGACGGACTCTTACAATGAGCAGTTCTTC. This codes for CASSRTDSYNEQFF.

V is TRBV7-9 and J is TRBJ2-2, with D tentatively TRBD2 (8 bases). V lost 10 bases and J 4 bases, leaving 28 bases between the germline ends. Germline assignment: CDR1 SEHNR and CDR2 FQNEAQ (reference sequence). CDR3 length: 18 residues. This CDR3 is CATGRGSGGPSATGELFF. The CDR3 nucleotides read TGTGCCACCGGCAGGGGGAGCGGGGGACCCTCGGCCACCGGGGAGCTGTTTTTT.

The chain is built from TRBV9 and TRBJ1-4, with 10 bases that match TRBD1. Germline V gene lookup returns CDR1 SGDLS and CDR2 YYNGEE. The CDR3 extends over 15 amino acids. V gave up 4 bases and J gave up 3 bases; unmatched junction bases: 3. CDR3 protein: CASSPDRGPNEKLFF. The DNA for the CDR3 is TGTGCCAGCAGCCCCGACAGGGGGCCTAATGAAAAACTGTTTTTT.

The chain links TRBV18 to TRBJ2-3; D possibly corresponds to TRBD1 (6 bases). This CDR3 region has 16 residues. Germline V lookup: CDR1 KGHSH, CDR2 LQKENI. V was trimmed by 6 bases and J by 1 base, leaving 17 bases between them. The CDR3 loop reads CASSRRAGDGTDTQYF. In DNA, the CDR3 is TGTGCCAGCTCTCGTAGGGCAGGGGACGGCACAGATACGCAGTATTTT.

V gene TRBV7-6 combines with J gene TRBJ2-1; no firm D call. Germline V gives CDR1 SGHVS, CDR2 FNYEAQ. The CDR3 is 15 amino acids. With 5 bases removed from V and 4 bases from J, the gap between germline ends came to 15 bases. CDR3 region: CASSLRLDQYNEQFF. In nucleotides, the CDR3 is TGTGCCAGCAGCCTCAGACTTGATCAATACAATGAGCAGTTCTTC.

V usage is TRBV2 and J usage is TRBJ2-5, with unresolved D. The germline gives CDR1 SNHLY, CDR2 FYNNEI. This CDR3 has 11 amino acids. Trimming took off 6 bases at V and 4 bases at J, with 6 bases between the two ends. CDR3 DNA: TGTGCCAGCAGCGCGATAGAGACCCAGTACTTC. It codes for CASSAIETQYF.

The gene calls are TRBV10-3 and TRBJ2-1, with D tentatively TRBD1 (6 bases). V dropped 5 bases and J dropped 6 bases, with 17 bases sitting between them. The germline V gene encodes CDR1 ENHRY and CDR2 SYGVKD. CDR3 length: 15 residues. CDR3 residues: CAISPGQFKGNEQFF. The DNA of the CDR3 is TGTGCCATCAGTCCAGGACAGTTTAAGGGCAATGAGCAGTTCTTC.

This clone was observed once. The CDR3 reads CASSRKQQQGMGNQPQHF. The CDR3 DNA follows: TGTGCCAGCAGCCGGAAACAGCAACAGGGGATGGGCAATCAGCCCCAGCATTTT. This rearrangement joins TRBV5-6 to TRBJ1-5, with TRBD1 identical over 7 bases. The germline V gene has CDR1 SGHDT and CDR2 YYEEEE. V lost 4 bases and J lost 2; bases outside the gene matches: 15. CDR3 length equals 18 residues.

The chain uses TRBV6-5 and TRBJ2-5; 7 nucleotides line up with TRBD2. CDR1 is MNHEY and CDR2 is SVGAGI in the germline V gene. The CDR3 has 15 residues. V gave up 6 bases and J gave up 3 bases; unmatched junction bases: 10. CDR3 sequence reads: CASSRSGGREETQYF. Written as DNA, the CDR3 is TGTGCCAGCAGCCGCTCGGGGGGACGGGAAGAGACCCAGTACTTC.

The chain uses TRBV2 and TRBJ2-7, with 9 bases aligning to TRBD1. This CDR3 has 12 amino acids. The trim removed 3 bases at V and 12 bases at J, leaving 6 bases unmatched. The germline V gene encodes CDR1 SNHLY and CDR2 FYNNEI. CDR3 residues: CASSDRTGDSYV. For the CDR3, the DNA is TGTGCCAGCAGTGACCGGACAGGGGACTCGTACGTC.

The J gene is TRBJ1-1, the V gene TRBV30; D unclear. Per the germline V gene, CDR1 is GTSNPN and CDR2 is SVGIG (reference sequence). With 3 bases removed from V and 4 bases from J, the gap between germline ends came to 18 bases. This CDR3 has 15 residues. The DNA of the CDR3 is TGTGCCTGGAGCGATCCCTCGGCGGGCGGCACTGAAGCTTTCTTT. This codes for CAWSDPSAGGTEAFF.

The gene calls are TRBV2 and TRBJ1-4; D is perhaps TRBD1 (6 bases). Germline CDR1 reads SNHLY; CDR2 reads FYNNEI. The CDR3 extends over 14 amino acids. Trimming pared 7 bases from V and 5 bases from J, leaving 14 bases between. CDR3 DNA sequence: TGTGCCAGCACCCTGGACAGTGTGAATGAAAAACTGTTTTTT. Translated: CASTLDSVNEKLFF.

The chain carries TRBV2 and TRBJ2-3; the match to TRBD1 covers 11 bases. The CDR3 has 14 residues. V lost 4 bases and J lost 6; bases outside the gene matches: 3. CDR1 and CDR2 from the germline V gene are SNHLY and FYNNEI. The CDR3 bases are TGTGCCAGCAGTGTAGGACAGGGGGCGGATACGCAGTATTTT. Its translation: CASSVGQGADTQYF.

CDR3 sequence: CASSLARQGGEKLFF. In DNA form, the CDR3 reads TGTGCCAGCAGCTTAGCGAGACAGGGGGGTGAAAAACTGTTTTTT. The chain has TRBV7-2 and TRBJ1-4; TRBD1 aligns across 9 bases. J was trimmed by 7 bases and V by 0 bases; bases with no gene match: 3. The germline V gene has CDR1 SGHTA and CDR2 FQGNSA. This CDR3 spans 15 amino acids.

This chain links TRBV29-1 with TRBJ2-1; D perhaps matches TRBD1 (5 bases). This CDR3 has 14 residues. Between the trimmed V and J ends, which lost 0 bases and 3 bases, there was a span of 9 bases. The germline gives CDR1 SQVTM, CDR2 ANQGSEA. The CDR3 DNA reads TGCAGCGTTGAAGACAGGGTGCGCTACAATGAGCAGTTCTTC. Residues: CSVEDRVRYNEQFF.

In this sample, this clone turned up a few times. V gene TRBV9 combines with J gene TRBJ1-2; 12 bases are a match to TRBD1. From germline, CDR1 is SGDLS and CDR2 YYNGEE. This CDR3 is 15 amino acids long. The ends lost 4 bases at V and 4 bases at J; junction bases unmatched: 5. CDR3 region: CASSTRDRGLYGYTF. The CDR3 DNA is TGTGCCAGCAGCACCCGGGACAGGGGGCTCTATGGCTACACCTTC. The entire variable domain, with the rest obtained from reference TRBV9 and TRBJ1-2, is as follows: DSGVTQTPKHLITATGQRVTLRCSPRSGDLSVYWYQQSLDQGLQFLIQYYNGEERAKGNILERFSAQQFPDLHSELNLSSLELGDSALYFCASSTRDRGLYGYTFGSGTRLTVV.